This T cell receptor (beta chain) comes out of a study of vaccination effects on CD4 cells after COVID-19. This clone appeared a single time. Its antigen is not identified. Looked up from germline, CDR1 is LGHNA and CDR2 is YSLEER. Trimming stripped 0 bases from V and 2 bases from J, with 11 bases between. This CDR3 has 16 residues. Within the ViraFEST assay, antigen-specific CD4+ T cells underwent expansion with viral peptide pools prior to sequencing. CD4+ T cell isolation took place after 10 days of culture. SARS-CoV-2 infection was confirmed by PCR in the person between March and December 2020. Negative control cultures were stimulated with an HIV-1 Nef peptide pool. Sequenced by immunoSEQ multiplex PCR; TCRdb stores in-frame clones only, minus some. The top ten hold around 5.5% of the sample, which has tens of thousands of clones, more than 65% seen once.

This sequence was found in a human donor who had a prior SARS-CoV-2 infection. The sequenced sample was CD4+ T cells from PBMCs cultured with HIV peptides, obtained before COVID-19 vaccination. Subset defined: HIV-1 Nef peptide pool negative control/reference culture. The V and J genes are TRBV4-3 and TRBJ1-5; maybe TRBD1 (5 bases). CDR3 coding DNA: TGCGCCAGCAGCCAAGATGCCGAAGGGGGCAATCAGCCCCAGCATTTT. Translation gives CASSQDAEGGNQPQHF.